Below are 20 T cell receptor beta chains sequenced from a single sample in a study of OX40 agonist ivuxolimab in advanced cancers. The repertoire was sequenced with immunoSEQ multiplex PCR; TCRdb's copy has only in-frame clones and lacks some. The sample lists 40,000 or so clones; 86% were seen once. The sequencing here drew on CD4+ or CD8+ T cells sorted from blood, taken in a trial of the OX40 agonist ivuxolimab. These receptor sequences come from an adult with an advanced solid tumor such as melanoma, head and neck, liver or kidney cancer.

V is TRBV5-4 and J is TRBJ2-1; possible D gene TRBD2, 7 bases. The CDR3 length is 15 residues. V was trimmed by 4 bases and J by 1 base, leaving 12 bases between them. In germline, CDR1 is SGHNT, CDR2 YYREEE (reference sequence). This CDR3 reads CASSMGGGSYNEQFF. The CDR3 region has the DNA TGTGCCAGCAGCATGGGAGGGGGGTCCTACAATGAGCAGTTCTTC.

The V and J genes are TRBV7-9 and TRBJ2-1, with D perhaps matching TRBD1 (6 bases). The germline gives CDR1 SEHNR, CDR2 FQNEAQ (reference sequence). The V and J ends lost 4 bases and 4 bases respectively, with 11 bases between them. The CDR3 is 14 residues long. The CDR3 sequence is CASSSDRIYNEQFF. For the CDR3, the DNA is TGTGCCAGCAGCTCAGACAGGATATACAATGAGCAGTTCTTC.

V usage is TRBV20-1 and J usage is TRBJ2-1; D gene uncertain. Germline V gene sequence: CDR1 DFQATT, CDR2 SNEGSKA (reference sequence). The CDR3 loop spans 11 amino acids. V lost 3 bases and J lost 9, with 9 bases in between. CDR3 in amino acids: CSARRLSEQFF. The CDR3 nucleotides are TGCAGTGCTAGGCGATTGAGTGAGCAGTTCTTC.

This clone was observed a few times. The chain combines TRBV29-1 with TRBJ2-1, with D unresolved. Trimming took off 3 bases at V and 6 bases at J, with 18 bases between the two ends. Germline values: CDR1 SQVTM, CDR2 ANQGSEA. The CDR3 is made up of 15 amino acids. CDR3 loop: CSVDQEANLSNEQFF. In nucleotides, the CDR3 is TGCAGCGTTGATCAAGAAGCCAACCTCTCCAATGAGCAGTTCTTC.

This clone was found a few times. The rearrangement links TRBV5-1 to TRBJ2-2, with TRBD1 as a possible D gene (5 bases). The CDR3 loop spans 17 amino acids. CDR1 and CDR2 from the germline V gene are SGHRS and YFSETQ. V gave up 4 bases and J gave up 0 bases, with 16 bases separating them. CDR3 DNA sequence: TGCGCCAGCAGCCCTTTTGGCAGGGCCTCGAACACCGGGGAGCTGTTTTTT. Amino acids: CASSPFGRASNTGELFF.

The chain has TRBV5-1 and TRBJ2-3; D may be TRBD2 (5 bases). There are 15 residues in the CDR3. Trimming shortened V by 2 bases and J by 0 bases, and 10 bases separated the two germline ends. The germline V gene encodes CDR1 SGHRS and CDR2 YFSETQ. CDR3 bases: TGCGCCAGCAGCTTTAAAGGGAGCAGCACAGATACGCAGTATTTT. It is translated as CASSFKGSSTDTQYF.

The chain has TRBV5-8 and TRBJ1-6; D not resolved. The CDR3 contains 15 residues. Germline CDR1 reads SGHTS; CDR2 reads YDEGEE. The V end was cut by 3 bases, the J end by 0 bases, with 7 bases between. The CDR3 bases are TGTGCCAGCAGCTCGTCGAGCTCCTATAATTCACCCCTCCACTTT. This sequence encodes CASSSSSSYNSPLHF.

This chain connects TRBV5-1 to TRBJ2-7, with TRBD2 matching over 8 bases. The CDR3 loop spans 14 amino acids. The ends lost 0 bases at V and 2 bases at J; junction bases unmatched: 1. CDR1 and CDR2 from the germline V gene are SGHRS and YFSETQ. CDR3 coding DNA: TGCGCCAGCAGCTTGGTCGGGAGGGCCTACGAGCAGTACTTC. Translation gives CASSLVGRAYEQYF. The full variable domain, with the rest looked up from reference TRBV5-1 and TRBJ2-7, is KAGVTQTPRYLIKTRGQQVTLSCSPISGHRSVSWYQQTPGQGLQFLFEYFSETQRNKGNFPGRFSGRQFSNSRSEMNVSTLELGDSALYLCASSLVGRAYEQYFGPGTRLTVT.

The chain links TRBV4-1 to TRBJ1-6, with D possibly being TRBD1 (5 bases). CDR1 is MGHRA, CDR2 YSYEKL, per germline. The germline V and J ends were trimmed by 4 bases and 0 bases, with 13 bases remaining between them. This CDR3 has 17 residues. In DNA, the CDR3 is TGCGCCAGCAGCCCGACAGATTCTAGCTCCTATAATTCACCCCTCCACTTT. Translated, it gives CASSPTDSSSYNSPLHF.

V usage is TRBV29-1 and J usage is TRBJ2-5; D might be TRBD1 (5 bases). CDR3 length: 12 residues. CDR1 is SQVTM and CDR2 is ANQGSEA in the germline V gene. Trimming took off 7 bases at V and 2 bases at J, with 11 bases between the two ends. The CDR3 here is CSGVRQQETQYF. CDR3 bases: TGCAGCGGGGTAAGACAGCAAGAGACCCAGTACTTC.

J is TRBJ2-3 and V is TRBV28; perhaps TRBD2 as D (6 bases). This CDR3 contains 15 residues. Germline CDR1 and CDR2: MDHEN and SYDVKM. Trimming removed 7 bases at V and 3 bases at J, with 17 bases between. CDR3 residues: CASISAGSSTDTQYF. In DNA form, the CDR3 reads TGTGCCAGCATCTCCGCGGGGTCCTCTACAGATACGCAGTATTTT.

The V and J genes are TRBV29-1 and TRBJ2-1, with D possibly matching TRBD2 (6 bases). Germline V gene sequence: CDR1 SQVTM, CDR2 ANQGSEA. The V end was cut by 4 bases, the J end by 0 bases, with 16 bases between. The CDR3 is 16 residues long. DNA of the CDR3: TGCAGCGTTGGAGGGGCGGGACCGAGCTCCTACAATGAGCAGTTCTTC. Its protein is CSVGGAGPSSYNEQFF.

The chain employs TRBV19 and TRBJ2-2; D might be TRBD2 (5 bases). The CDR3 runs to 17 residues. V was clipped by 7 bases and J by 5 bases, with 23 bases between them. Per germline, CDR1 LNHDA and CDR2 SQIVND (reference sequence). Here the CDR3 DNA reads TGTGCCAGTATGGCTCCCACGGGAAAAGGAAGGACCGGGGAGCTGTTTTTT. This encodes CASMAPTGKGRTGELFF. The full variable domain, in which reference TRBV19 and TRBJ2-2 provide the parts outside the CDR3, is DGGITQSPKYLFRKEGQNVTLSCEQNLNHDAMYWYRQDPGQGLRLIYYSQIVNDFQKGDIAEGYSVSREKKESFPLTVTSAQKNPTAFYLCASMAPTGKGRTGELFFGEGSRLTVL.

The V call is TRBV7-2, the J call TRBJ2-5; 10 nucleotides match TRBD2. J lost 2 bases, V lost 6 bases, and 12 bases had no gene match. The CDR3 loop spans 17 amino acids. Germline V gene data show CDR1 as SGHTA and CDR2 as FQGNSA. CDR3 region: CASSPPWGAGGQETQYF. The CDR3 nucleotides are TGTGCCAGCAGTCCTCCCTGGGGAGCGGGGGGGCAAGAGACCCAGTACTTC. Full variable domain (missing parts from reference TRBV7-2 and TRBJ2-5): GAGVSQSPSNKVTEKGKDVELRCDPISGHTALYWYRQSLGQGLEFLIYFQGNSAPDKSGLPSDRFSAERTGGSVSTLTIQRTQQEDSAVYLCASSPPWGAGGQETQYFGPGTRLLVL.

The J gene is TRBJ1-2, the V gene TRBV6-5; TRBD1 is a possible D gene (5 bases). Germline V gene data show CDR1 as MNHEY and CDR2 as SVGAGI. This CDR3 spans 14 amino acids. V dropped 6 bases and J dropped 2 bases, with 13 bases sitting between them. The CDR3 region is CASRPGRVNYGYTF. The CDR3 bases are TGTGCCAGCAGACCGGGACGGGTAAACTATGGCTACACCTTC.

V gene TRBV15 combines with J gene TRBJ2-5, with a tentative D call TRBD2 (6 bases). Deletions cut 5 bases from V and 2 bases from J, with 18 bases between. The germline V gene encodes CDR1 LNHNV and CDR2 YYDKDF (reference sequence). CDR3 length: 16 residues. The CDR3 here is CATSLYQAGIQETQYF. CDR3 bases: TGTGCCACCAGCCTATACCAGGCGGGAATACAAGAGACCCAGTACTTC.

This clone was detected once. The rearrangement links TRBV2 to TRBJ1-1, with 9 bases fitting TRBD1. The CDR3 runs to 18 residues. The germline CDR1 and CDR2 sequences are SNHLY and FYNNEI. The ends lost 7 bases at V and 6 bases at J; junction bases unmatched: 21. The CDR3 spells CASKRRGGQGTGDSEAFF. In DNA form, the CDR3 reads TGTGCCAGCAAAAGAAGGGGTGGACAGGGGACGGGCGACTCTGAAGCTTTCTTT.

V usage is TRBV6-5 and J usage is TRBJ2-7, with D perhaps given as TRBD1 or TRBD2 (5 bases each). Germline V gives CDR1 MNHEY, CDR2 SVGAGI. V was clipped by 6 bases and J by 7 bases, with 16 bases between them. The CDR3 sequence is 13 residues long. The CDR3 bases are TGTGCCAGCAGCGCCCCGGGGCCACAGGAGCAGTACTTC. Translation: CASSAPGPQEQYF.

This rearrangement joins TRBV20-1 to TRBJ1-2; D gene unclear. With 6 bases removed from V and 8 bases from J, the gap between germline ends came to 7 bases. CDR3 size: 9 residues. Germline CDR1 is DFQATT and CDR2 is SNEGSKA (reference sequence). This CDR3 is CSARMGYTF. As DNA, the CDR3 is TGCAGTGCCAGGATGGGCTACACCTTC.

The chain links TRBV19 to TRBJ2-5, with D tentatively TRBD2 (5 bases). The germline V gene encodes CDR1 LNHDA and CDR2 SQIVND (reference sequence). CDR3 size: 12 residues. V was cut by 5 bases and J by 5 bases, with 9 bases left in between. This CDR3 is CASSAQRETQYF. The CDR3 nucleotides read TGTGCCAGTAGTGCACAGCGGGAGACCCAGTACTTC.